This T cell receptor (beta chain) comes out of a study of T cells in Graves' hyperthyroidism and ophthalmopathy. TCR beta CDR3 region amplification was performed from RNA transcripts. Primed by the HTBI set, a first-round RT-PCR was run on the TCR CDR3. TCRdb itself ran the multiplex PCR reads through MiXCR, one entry per CDR3 protein. The sample shows 360,000 or so distinct CDR3 sequences, about 20% of them seen only once. Germline V CDR1 and CDR2: SEHNR, FQNEAQ (reference sequence). The CDR3 extends over 15 amino acids. J was trimmed by 7 bases and V by 5 bases; bases with no gene match: 13. This TCR derives from a woman aged 18-29 years with Graves' hyperthyroidism. The sample was blood. The rearrangement uses TRBV7-9 and TRBJ1-2, with TRBD1 matching 7 bases. CDR3 coding DNA: TGTGCCAGCAGCCTACTTACGCAAGGGGGCTCTGGCTACACCTTC. It specifies CASSLLTQGGSGYTF.